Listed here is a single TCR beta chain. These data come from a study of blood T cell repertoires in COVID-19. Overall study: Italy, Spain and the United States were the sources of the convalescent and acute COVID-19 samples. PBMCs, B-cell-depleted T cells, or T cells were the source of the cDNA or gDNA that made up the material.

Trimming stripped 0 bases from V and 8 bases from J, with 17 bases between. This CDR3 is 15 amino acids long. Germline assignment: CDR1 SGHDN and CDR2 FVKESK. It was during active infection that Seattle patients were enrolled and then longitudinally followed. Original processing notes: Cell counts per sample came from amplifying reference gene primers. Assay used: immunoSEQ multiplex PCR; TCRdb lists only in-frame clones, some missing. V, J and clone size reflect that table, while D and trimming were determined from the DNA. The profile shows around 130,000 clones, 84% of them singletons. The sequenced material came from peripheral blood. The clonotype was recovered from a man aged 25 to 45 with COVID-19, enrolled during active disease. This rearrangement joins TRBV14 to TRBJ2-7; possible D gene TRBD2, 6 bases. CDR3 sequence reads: CASSQEGTRRPKQYF. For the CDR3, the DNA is TGTGCCAGCAGCCAAGAAGGGACTCGACGTCCGAAGCAGTACTTC. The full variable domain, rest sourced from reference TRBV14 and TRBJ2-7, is EAGVTQFPSHSVIEKGQTVTLRCDPISGHDNLYWYRRVMGKEIKFLLHFVKESKQDESGMPNNRFLAERTGGTYSTLKVQPAELEDSGVYFCASSQEGTRRPKQYFGPGTRLTVT.